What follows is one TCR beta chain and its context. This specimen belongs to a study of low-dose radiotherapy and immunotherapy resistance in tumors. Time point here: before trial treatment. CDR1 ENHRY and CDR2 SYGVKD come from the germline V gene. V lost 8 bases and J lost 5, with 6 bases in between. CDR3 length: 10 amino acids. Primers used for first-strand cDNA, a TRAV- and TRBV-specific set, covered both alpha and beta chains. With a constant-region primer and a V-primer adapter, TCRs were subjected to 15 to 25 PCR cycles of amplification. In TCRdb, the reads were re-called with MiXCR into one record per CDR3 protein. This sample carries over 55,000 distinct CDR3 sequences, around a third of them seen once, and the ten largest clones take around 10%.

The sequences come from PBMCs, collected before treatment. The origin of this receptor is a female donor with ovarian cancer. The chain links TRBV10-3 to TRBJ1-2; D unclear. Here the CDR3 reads CAIGQYGYTF. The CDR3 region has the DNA TGTGCCATCGGCCAGTATGGCTACACCTTC.